These 23 T cell receptor beta chains came from one sample sequenced in a study of spatial heterogeneity in lung cancer. Study conclusions and caveats: Counts of expanded alpha and beta TCRs within tumors tracked the tumor nonsynonymous mutation count.

Specified time point: sample taken at primary tumor resection. TCRdb fed the 5' RACE reads into MiXCR, producing one record per CDR3 protein. The sample carries a few thousand distinct CDR3 sequences, approximately 17% recorded once. These receptors lack a known antigen. The source was lung tumor tissue, collected at surgery. All receptors derive from a male donor with early-stage non-small cell lung cancer.

This clonotype is labeled medium-sized. The rearrangement links TRBV5-6 to TRBJ2-2, with 11 positions matching TRBD1. CDR3 length: 15 residues. Germline V CDR1 and CDR2: SGHDT, YYEEEE. V lost 2 bases, J lost 4 bases, and 1 base stayed unmatched. DNA for the CDR3: TGTGCCAGCAGCTTTGGACAGGGGGCCACCGGGGAGCTGTTTTTT. It translates to CASSFGQGATGELFF.

By share, this clonotype counts as medium-sized. The chain is built from TRBV6-6 and TRBJ2-7; 11 bases align to TRBD2. The V and J ends lost 10 bases and 3 bases, in that order; junction bases with no gene match: 5. This CDR3 comprises 13 residues. Germline V gene sequence: CDR1 MNHNY, CDR2 SVGAGI (reference sequence). CDR3 DNA: TGTGCCACCGCACTAGCGGGAGACTACGAGCAGTACTTC. This encodes CATALAGDYEQYF.

This clonotype ranks as medium-sized. This sequence joins TRBV19 and TRBJ1-5; TRBD1 might be the D (6 bases). CDR1 LNHDA and CDR2 SQIVND come from the germline V gene (reference sequence). V was trimmed by 4 bases and J by 5 bases, leaving 15 bases between them. This CDR3 has 15 residues. The CDR3 is CASSTQGIQDQPQHF. CDR3 bases: TGTGCCAGTAGTACCCAGGGGATTCAGGATCAGCCCCAGCATTTT. The complete variable domain, with remaining parts taken from reference TRBV19 and TRBJ1-5, reads DGGITQSPKYLFRKEGQNVTLSCEQNLNHDAMYWYRQDPGQGLRLIYYSQIVNDFQKGDIAEGYSVSREKKESFPLTVTSAQKNPTAFYLCASSTQGIQDQPQHFGDGTRLSIL.

The rearrangement links TRBV29-1 to TRBJ2-5, with TRBD1 as a possible D gene (5 bases). Germline CDR1 reads SQVTM; CDR2 reads ANQGSEA. The germline V and J ends were trimmed by 8 bases and 1 base, with 11 bases remaining between them. There are 12 residues in the CDR3. CDR3 sequence (DNA): TGCAGCTCCTGGCAGGGCCAAGAGACCCAGTACTTC. Translated: CSSWQGQETQYF.

The chain carries TRBV5-1 and TRBJ1-4; no firm D call. This CDR3 has 14 residues. Germline assignment: CDR1 SGHRS and CDR2 YFSETQ. Trimming shortened V by 4 bases and J by 4 bases, and 11 bases separated the two germline ends. The CDR3 protein is CASSTQVGNEKLFF. In DNA form, the CDR3 reads TGCGCCAGCAGCACCCAGGTCGGTAATGAAAAACTGTTTTTT. Full variable domain (missing parts from reference TRBV5-1 and TRBJ1-4): KAGVTQTPRYLIKTRGQQVTLSCSPISGHRSVSWYQQTPGQGLQFLFEYFSETQRNKGNFPGRFSGRQFSNSRSEMNVSTLELGDSALYLCASSTQVGNEKLFFGSGTQLSVL.

The chain employs TRBV4-3 and TRBJ2-6; 10 positions agree with TRBD2. The germline V gene has CDR1 LGHNA and CDR2 YSLEER. V dropped 4 bases and J dropped 0; count of bases not matched to a gene: 6. The CDR3 sequence is 18 residues long. CDR3 residues: CASSRLASGSSGANVLTF. The CDR3, as DNA: TGCGCCAGCAGCCGTTTGGCTAGCGGGAGCTCTGGGGCCAACGTCCTGACTTTC.

The rearrangement links TRBV3-1 to TRBJ2-2; D possibly corresponds to TRBD1 (6 bases). The V gene's germline CDR1 is LGHDT and CDR2 YNNKEL (reference sequence). V lost 3 bases and J 7 bases, leaving 9 bases between the germline ends. There are 13 residues in the CDR3. For the CDR3, the DNA is TGTGCCAGCAGCCAGCGAGGGGGCGGGGAGCTGTTTTTT. Translating gives CASSQRGGGELFF.

The chain recombines TRBV28 with TRBJ2-3; D is undetermined. V shed 4 bases and J shed 3 bases, with 5 bases lying between them. This CDR3 is 12 amino acids long. The germline gives CDR1 MDHEN, CDR2 SYDVKM. The CDR3 DNA sequence: TGTGCCAGCAGTTGGCAGACAGATACGCAGTATTTT. Protein sequence: CASSWQTDTQYF.

This chain uses TRBV29-1 with TRBJ1-1; the D gene is possibly TRBD1 (5 bases). CDR1 and CDR2 (germline): SQVTM, ANQGSEA. CDR3 length: 14 amino acids. With 4 bases removed from V and 4 bases from J, the gap between germline ends came to 16 bases. The CDR3 DNA is TGCAGCGTTGTGGAGGCAGGGAGGCCCACTGAAGCTTTCTTT. This encodes CSVVEAGRPTEAFF.

By share, this clonotype counts as medium-sized. The V and J genes are TRBV5-1 and TRBJ2-7; 8 nucleotides match TRBD1. Trimming took 2 bases from V and 4 from J; bases not matched to a gene: 5. The CDR3 loop spans 14 amino acids. CDR1 is SGHRS and CDR2 is YFSETQ in the germline V gene. CDR3 in DNA: TGCGCCAGCAGCTTACAGGGGGGAAAATACGAGCAGTACTTC. Encoded protein: CASSLQGGKYEQYF.

By its share, this clonotype is medium-sized. The J gene is TRBJ2-2, the V gene TRBV6-5; D remains unclear. Trimming pared 6 bases from V and 6 bases from J, leaving 11 bases between. There are 13 residues in the CDR3. Germline V CDR1 and CDR2: MNHEY, SVGAGI. CDR3 residues: CASRQLGAGELFF. CDR3 in DNA: TGTGCCAGCAGGCAATTAGGCGCCGGGGAGCTGTTTTTT.

By share, this clonotype ranks as large. The gene calls are TRBV10-3 and TRBJ2-1, with 13 bases matching TRBD2. Germline values: CDR1 ENHRY, CDR2 SYGVKD. Losses at the gene ends were 4 bases for V and 6 bases for J; bases not matched to a gene: 12. The CDR3 loop spans 18 amino acids. The CDR3 coding sequence is TGTGCCATCAGTGGGACAGGGGGTGGACTAGCGGGAGCCAATGAGCAGTTCTTC. Translating it yields CAISGTGGGLAGANEQFF.

This clonotype was counted at least ten times. An end of the junction differs from the germline gene, which may be a read error. The chain couples TRBV2 to TRBJ1-2, with TRBD1 identical over 10 bases. Germline CDR1 SNHLY, CDR2 FYNNEI. The CDR3 is made up of 15 amino acids. The CDR3 coding sequence is TGTGCCAGCAGCGATGGGACAGGGGTGAGCTATGGCTACATCTTC. Translated: CASSDGTGVSYGYIF.

By sample fraction, this clonotype is medium-sized (0.01 to 0.1%). The J gene is TRBJ2-1, the V gene TRBV6-5; 12 bases line up with TRBD2. The V and J ends lost 8 bases and 8 bases, in that order; junction bases with no gene match: 7. CDR3 length: 14 residues. Germline V gene lookup returns CDR1 MNHEY and CDR2 SVGAGI. CDR3 DNA: TGTGCCAGCGCGAGACTAGCGGGAGTCGATGAGCAGTTCTTC. Its translation: CASARLAGVDEQFF.

The chain employs TRBV28 and TRBJ1-1; 8 positions match TRBD1. J was trimmed by 4 bases and V by 9 bases; bases with no gene match: 13. CDR1 is MDHEN, CDR2 SYDVKM, per germline. The CDR3 runs to 15 residues. Here the CDR3 DNA reads TGTGCCAGTCCGCATGACAGGGGTTCCCGCACTGAAGCTTTCTTT. Translation: CASPHDRGSRTEAFF.

By share, this clonotype counts as medium-sized (0.01 to 0.1%). The chain links TRBV5-1 to TRBJ1-5; maybe TRBD1 (6 bases). The CDR3 length is 15 residues. The V end was cut by 1 base, the J end by 5 bases, with 13 bases between. Germline V CDR1 and CDR2: SGHRS, YFSETQ. The CDR3 bases are TGCGCCAGCAGCTTGACAGGGCCATGGGATCAGCCCCAGCATTTT. This codes for CASSLTGPWDQPQHF.

This clonotype has at least ten counts. The chain is built from TRBV7-9 and TRBJ2-4; D possibly corresponds to TRBD1 (5 bases). V gave up 2 bases and J gave up 8 bases, with 13 bases separating them. CDR3 length: 14 amino acids. Looked up from germline, CDR1 is SEHNR and CDR2 is FQNEAQ (reference sequence). CDR3 DNA: TGTGCCAGCAGCTTAACAGGACCGAAGGACATTCAGTACTTC. Residues: CASSLTGPKDIQYF.

In its sample, this clonotype is large. The chain is built from TRBV6-2 or TRBV6-3 and TRBJ2-2; 8 nucleotides match TRBD1. V was clipped by 5 bases and J by 0 bases; unmatched bases: 2. This CDR3 has 15 residues. Germline V gene lookup returns CDR1 MNHEY and CDR2 SVGEGT. The CDR3 DNA follows: TGTGCCAGCAGTGCACAGGGGGCGAACACCGGGGAGCTGTTTTTT. Protein product: CASSAQGANTGELFF.

In this sample, this clonotype turned up a few times. The chain carries TRBV28 and TRBJ2-7; 7 bases line up with TRBD1. This CDR3 contains 15 residues. Looked up from germline, CDR1 is MDHEN and CDR2 is SYDVKM. V gave up 5 bases and J gave up 1 base; unmatched junction bases: 8. DNA for the CDR3: TGTGCCAGCAGTCTCTACAGACAGGGTTCCTACGAGCAGTACTTC. Protein: CASSLYRQGSYEQYF.

The chain is built from TRBV6-6 and TRBJ2-2; either TRBD1 or TRBD2 may fit D (5 bases each). Looked up from germline, CDR1 is MNHNY and CDR2 is SVGAGI (reference sequence). V shed 6 bases and J shed 1 base, with 12 bases lying between them. The CDR3 spans 15 residues. CDR3 sequence (DNA): TGTGCCAGCAGCCGGGACGGACAGAACACCGGGGAGCTGTTTTTT. It is translated as CASSRDGQNTGELFF.

J is TRBJ2-7 and V is TRBV7-9; 10 nucleotides match TRBD2. CDR1 and CDR2 (germline): SEHNR, FQNEAQ (reference sequence). CDR3 length: 16 residues. V lost 4 bases to trimming and J lost 6 bases; unmatched junction nucleotides: 12. CDR3: CASSSPLASGSPEQYF. The DNA for the CDR3 is TGTGCCAGCAGCTCCCCGCTGGCTAGCGGGAGCCCCGAGCAGTACTTC.

The chain combines TRBV6-6 with TRBJ1-5; no firm D call. Germline V gene sequence: CDR1 MNHNY, CDR2 SVGAGI (reference sequence). The germline V and J ends were trimmed by 6 bases and 2 bases, with 8 bases remaining between them. CDR3 length: 13 amino acids. The CDR3 region is CASSPAGNQPQHF. DNA of the CDR3: TGTGCCAGCAGCCCCGCAGGCAATCAGCCCCAGCATTTT.

This clonotype is deemed large. This sequence joins TRBV29-1 and TRBJ2-7, with D perhaps TRBD2 (5 bases). V lost 0 bases and J lost 2, with 11 bases in between. Looked up from germline, CDR1 is SQVTM and CDR2 is ANQGSEA. The CDR3 totals 14 residues. CDR3 protein: CSVEDQGGAYEQYF. Here the CDR3 DNA reads TGCAGCGTTGAAGATCAAGGAGGTGCCTACGAGCAGTACTTC.